This T cell receptor (beta chain) was profiled in a study of PD-1 blockade in classical Hodgkin lymphoma. Study overall: The nivolumab dose that patients received was 3 mg/kg, given intravenously every 2 weeks. Study outcomes and limitations: Reported findings placed baseline TCR diversity lower in newly diagnosed patients (compared with healthy donors).

With no exception, relapse followed autologous stem cell transplantation in all patients, and brentuximab vedotin exposure varied. The protocol was immunoSEQ multiplex PCR, while the TCRdb copy is restricted to in-frame clones and leaves out a portion. The sample carries about 110,000 clones, about nine tenths recorded once. With respect to this clone: Its antigen is as yet unknown.

Germline V gene lookup returns CDR1 LNHDA and CDR2 SQIVND (reference sequence). This CDR3 comprises 14 residues. Trimming shortened V by 6 bases and J by 6 bases, and 18 bases separated the two germline ends. The sequenced sample was peripheral blood mononuclear cells (PBMCs), obtained before the second cycle of nivolumab. The J gene is TRBJ2-7, the V gene TRBV19; D is perhaps TRBD1 (5 bases). The clonotype originates from a human donor with classical Hodgkin lymphoma. CDR3 sequence (DNA): TGTGCCAGTAGCCCCTCAACAGGTGTCGGCGAGCAGTACTTC. It is translated as CASSPSTGVGEQYF. The variable domain in full, completed from reference TRBV19 and TRBJ2-7, reads DGGITQSPKYLFRKEGQNVTLSCEQNLNHDAMYWYRQDPGQGLRLIYYSQIVNDFQKGDIAEGYSVSREKKESFPLTVTSAQKNPTAFYLCASSPSTGVGEQYFGPGTRLTVT.